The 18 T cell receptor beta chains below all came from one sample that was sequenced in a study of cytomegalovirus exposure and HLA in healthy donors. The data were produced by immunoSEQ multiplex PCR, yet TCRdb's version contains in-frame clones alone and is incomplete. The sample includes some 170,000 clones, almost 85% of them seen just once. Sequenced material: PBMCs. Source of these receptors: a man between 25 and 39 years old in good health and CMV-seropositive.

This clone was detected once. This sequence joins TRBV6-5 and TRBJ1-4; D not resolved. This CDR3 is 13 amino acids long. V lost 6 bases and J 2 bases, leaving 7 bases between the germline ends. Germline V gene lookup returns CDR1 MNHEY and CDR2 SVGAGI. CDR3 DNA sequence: TGTGCCAGCAGACAGAACACTAATGAAAAACTGTTTTTT. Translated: CASRQNTNEKLFF.

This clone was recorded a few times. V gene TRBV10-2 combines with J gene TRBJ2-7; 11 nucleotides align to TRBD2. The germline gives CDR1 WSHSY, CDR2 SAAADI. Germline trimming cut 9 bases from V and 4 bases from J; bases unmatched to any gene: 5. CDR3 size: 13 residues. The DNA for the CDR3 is TGCGCCAGTACGACTAGCGGGGTATACGAGCAGTACTTC. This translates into CASTTSGVYEQYF.

The CDR3 DNA sequence: TGTGCCAGCAGCTTAAGTCTGGTGACAGGGGCACGGGAATCCTACGAGCAGTACTTC. Its translation: CASSLSLVTGARESYEQYF. The chain has TRBV7-6 and TRBJ2-7; 8 bases line up with TRBD1. This CDR3 spans 19 amino acids. The ends lost 2 bases at V and 1 base at J; junction bases unmatched: 16. Germline loops: CDR1 SGHVS, CDR2 FNYEAQ.

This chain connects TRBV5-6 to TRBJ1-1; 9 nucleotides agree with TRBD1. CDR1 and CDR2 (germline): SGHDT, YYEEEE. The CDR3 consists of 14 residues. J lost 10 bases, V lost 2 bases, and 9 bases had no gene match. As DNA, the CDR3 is TGTGCCAGCAGCTTCGATGGGGACAGGGCCGGAGCTTTCTTT. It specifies CASSFDGDRAGAFF.

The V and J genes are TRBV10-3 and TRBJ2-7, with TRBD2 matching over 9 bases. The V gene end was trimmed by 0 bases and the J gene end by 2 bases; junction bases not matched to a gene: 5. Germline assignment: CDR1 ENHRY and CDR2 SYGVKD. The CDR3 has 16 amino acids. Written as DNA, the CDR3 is TGTGCCATCAGTGAGTCAGTAGCGGGGGTGGCCTACGAGCAGTACTTC. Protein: CAISESVAGVAYEQYF.

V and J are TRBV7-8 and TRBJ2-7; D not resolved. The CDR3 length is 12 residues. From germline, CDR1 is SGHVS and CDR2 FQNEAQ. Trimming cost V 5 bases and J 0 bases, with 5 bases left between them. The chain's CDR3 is CASSPNSYEQYF. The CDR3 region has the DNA TGTGCCAGCAGCCCCAACTCCTACGAGCAGTACTTC.

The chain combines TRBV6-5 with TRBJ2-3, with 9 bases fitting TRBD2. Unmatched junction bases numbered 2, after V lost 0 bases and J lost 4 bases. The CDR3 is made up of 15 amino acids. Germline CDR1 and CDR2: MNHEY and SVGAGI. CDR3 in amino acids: CASSYSAGGADTQYF. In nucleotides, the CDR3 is TGTGCCAGCAGTTACTCGGCGGGGGGGGCAGATACGCAGTATTTT.

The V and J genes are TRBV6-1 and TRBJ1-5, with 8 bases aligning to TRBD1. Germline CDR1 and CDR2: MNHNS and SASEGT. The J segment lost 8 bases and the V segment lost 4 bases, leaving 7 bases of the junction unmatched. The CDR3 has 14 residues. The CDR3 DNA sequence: TGTGCCAGCAGTGGACAGGGGAGGTACGAGCCCCAGCATTTT. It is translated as CASSGQGRYEPQHF.

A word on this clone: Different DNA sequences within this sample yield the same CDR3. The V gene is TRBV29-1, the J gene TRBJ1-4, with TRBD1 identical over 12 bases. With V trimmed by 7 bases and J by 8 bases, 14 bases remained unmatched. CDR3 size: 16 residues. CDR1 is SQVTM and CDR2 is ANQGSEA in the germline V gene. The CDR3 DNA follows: TGCAGCGCCCTCCCGGGACAGGGGGCAGGAGGCGAAAAACTGTTTTTT. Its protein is CSALPGQGAGGEKLFF.

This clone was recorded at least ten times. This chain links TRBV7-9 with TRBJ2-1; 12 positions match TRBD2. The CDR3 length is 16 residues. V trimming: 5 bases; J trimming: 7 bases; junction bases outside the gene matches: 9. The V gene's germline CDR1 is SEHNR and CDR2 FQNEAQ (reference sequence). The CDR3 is CASSLTSGRIVNEQFF. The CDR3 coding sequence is TGTGCCAGCAGCCTTACTAGCGGGAGGATTGTGAATGAGCAGTTCTTC.

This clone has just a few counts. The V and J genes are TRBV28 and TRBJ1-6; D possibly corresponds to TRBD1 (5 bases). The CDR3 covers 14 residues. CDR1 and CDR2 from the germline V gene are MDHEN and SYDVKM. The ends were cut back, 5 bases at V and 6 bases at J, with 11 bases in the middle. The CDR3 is CASSRDWPNSPLHF. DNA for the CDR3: TGTGCCAGCAGTCGGGACTGGCCTAATTCACCCCTCCACTTT.

As DNA, the CDR3 is TGTGCCACCCGGGACAGCTCTGGAAACACCATATATTTT. It translates to CATRDSSGNTIYF. J is TRBJ1-3 and V is TRBV15; TRBD1 matches 7 bases. CDR1 LNHNV and CDR2 YYDKDF come from the germline V gene (reference sequence). There are 13 residues in the CDR3. V shed 8 bases, J shed 0 bases, and the junction held 1 base outside the gene matches.

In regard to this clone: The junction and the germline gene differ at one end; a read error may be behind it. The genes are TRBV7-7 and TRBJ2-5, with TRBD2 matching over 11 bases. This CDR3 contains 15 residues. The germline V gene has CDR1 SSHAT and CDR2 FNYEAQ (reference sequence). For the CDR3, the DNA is TGTGCTAGCAGCTTAGCGGGAGGGCCCGGGGAGACCCAGTACTTC. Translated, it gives CASSLAGGPGETQYF.

CDR3: CASTYVGTGREQYF. The CDR3 coding sequence is TGTGCCAGTACCTATGTGGGGACAGGGCGCGAGCAGTACTTC. The chain links TRBV28 to TRBJ2-7, with 9 nucleotides matching TRBD1. The germline gives CDR1 MDHEN, CDR2 SYDVKM. This CDR3 has 14 residues. V gave up 9 bases and J gave up 6 bases; unmatched junction bases: 12.

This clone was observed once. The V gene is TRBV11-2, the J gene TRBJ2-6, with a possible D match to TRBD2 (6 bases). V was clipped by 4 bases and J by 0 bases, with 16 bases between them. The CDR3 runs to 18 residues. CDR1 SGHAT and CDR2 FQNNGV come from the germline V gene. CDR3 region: CASSSLRREYSGANVLTF. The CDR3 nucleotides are TGTGCCAGCAGCTCCTTAAGACGGGAGTACTCTGGGGCCAACGTCCTGACTTTC.

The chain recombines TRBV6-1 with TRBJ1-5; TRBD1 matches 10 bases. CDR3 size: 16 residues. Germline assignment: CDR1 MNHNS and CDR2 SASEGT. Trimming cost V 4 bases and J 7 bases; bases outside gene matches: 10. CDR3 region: CASSARDRGPLQPQHF. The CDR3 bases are TGTGCCAGCAGTGCCCGGGACAGGGGTCCCCTCCAGCCCCAGCATTTT.

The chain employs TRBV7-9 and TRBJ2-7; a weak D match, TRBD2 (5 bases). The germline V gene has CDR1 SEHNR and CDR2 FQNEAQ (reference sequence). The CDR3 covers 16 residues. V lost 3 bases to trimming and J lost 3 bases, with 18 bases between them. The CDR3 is CASSLTTIGFGYEQYF. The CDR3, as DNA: TGTGCCAGCAGCTTGACTACAATTGGTTTCGGCTACGAGCAGTACTTC.

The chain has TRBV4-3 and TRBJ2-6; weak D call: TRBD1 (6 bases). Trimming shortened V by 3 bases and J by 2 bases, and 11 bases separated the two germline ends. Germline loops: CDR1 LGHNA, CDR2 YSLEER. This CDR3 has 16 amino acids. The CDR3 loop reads CASSQTGFTGANVLTF. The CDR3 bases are TGCGCCAGCAGCCAGACAGGTTTTACTGGGGCCAACGTCCTGACTTTC.